Given below is one TCR beta chain in context. This specimen comes from a study of patients and donors after allogeneic stem cell transplantation. TCRdb reprocessed the RT-PCR reads with MiXCR, giving one entry per CDR3 protein. The sample yields about 160,000 distinct CDR3 sequences, over 25% seen once. The junction had 5 bases not matched to a gene; V was cut back by 0 bases and J by 5 bases. Germline lookup yields CDR1 SGHTA and CDR2 FQGNSA. The length of the CDR3 is 15 residues. This TCR came from a human donor who was either an allogeneic HSCT recipient or a stem cell or donor lymphocyte infusion donor (not recorded which). It is not recorded whose cells these are; they may come from a transplant donor. Sequenced input: blood, either unsorted or a sorted T cell fraction (not recorded which). The chain uses TRBV7-2 and TRBJ1-2; 8 nucleotides line up with TRBD1. The CDR3 sequence is CASSLAQGGAYGYTF. Here the CDR3 DNA reads TGTGCCAGCAGCTTAGCACAGGGGGGGGCGTATGGCTACACCTTC.